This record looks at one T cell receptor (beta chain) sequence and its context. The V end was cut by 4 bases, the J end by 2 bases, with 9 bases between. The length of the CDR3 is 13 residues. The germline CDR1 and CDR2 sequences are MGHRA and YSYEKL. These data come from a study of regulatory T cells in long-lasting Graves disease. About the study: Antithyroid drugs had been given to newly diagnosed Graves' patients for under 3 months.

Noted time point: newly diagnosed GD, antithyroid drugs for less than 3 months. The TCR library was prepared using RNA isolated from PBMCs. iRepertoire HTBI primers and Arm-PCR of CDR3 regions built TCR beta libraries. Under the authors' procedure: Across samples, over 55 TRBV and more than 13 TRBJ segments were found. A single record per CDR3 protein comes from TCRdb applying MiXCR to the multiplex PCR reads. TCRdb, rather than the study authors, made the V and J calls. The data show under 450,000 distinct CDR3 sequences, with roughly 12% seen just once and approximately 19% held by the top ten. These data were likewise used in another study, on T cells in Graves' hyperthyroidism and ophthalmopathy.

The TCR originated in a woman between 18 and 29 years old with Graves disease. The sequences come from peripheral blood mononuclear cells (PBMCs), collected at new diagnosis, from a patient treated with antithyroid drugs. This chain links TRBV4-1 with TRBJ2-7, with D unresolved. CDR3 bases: TGCGCCAGCAGCCCAGACAATGCCTACGAGCAGTACTTC. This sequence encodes CASSPDNAYEQYF.